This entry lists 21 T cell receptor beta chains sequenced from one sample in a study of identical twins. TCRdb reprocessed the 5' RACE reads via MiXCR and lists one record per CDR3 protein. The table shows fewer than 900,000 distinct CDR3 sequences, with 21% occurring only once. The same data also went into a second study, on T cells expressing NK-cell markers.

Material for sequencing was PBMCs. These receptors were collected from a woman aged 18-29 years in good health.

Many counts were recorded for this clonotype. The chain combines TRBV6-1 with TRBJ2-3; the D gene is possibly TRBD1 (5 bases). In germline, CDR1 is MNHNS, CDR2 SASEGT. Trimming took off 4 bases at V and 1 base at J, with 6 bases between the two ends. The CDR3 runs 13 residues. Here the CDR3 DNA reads TGTGCCAGCAGTGGCAGGGGCACAGATACGCAGTATTTT. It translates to CASSGRGTDTQYF.

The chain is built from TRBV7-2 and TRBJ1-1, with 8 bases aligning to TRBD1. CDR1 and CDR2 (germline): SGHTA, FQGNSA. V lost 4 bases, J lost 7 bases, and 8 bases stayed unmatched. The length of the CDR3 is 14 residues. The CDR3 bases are TGTGCCAGCAGCTACTCAGGACAGGGCGGTGAAGCTTTCTTT. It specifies CASSYSGQGGEAFF.

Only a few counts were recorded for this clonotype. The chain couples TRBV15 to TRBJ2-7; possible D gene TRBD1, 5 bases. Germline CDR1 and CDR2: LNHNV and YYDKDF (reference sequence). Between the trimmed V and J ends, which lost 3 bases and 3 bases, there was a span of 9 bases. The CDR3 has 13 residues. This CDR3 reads CATSRDTVYEQYF. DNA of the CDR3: TGTGCCACCAGCAGGGACACCGTCTACGAGCAGTACTTC.

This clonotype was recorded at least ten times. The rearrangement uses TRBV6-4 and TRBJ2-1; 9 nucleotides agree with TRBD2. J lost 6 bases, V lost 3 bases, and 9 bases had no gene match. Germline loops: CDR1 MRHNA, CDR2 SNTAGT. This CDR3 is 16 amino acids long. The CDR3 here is CASSEGGSGSSNEQFF. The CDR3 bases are TGTGCCAGCAGTGAAGGAGGTAGCGGGAGCAGCAATGAGCAGTTCTTC.

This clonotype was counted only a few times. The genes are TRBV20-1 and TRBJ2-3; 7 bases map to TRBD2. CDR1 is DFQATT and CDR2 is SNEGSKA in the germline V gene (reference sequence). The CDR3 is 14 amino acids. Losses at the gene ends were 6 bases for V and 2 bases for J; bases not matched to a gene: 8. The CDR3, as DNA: TGCAGTGCCGCCTGGGGGGGAGTCACAGATACGCAGTATTTT. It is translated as CSAAWGGVTDTQYF.

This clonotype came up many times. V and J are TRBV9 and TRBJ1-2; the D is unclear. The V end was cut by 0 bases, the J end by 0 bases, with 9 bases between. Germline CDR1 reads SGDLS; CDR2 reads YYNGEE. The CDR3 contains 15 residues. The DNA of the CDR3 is TGTGCCAGCAGCGTAGGTCCGCAAGCTAACTATGGCTACACCTTC. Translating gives CASSVGPQANYGYTF.

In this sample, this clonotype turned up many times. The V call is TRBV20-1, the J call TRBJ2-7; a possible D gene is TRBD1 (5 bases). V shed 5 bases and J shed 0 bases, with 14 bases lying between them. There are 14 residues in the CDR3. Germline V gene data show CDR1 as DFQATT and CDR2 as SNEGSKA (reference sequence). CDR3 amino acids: CSAATGYSSYEQYF. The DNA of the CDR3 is TGCAGTGCTGCTACAGGTTATAGCTCCTACGAGCAGTACTTC.

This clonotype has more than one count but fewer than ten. The CDR3 reads CASSLSRGDSPLHF. CDR3 DNA sequence: TGTGCCAGCAGCTTGAGTAGGGGCGATTCACCCCTCCACTTT. The chain links TRBV5-4 to TRBJ1-6, with a possible D match to TRBD1 (5 bases). The CDR3 totals 14 residues. Germline CDR1 reads SGHNT; CDR2 reads YYREEE (reference sequence). The V end lost 1 base, the J end lost 8 bases, and 10 bases lay between the germline ends.

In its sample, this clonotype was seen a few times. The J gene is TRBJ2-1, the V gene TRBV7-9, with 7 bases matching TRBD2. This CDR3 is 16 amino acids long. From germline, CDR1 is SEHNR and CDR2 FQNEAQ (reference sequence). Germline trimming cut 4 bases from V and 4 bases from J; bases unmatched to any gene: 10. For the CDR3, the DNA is TGTGCCAGCAGCTACGATAGCGGGCATATTTACAATGAGCAGTTCTTC. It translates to CASSYDSGHIYNEQFF.

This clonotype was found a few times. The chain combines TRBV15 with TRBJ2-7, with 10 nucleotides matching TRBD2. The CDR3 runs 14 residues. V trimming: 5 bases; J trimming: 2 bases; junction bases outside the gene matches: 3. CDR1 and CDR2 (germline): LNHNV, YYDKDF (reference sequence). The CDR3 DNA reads TGTGCCACCAGCCGAAGCGGGAGGGCCTACGAGCAGTACTTC. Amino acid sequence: CATSRSGRAYEQYF.

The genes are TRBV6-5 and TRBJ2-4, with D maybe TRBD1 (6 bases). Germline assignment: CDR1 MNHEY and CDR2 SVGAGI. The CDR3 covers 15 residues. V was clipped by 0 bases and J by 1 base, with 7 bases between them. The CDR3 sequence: CASSYSGGAKNIQYF. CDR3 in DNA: TGTGCCAGCAGTTACTCTGGGGGCGCCAAAAACATTCAGTACTTC.

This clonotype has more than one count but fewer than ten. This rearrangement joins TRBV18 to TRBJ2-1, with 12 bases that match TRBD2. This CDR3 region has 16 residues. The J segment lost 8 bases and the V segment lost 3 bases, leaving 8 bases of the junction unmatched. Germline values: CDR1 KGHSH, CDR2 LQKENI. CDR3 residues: CASSPPATSGSYEQFF. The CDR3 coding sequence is TGTGCCAGCTCACCTCCGGCGACTAGCGGGAGTTATGAGCAGTTCTTC.

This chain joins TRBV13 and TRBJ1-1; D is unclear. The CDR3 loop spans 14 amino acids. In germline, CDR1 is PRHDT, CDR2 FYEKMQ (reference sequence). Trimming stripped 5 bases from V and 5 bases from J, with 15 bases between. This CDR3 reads CASSPEGGRTEAFF. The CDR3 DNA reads TGTGCCAGCAGCCCCGAGGGAGGAAGGACTGAAGCTTTCTTT.

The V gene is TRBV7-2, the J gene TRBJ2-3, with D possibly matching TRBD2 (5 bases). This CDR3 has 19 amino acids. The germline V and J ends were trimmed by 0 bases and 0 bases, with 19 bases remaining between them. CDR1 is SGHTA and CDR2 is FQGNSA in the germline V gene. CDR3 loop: CASSLAPLRERSSTDTQYF. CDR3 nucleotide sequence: TGTGCCAGCAGCTTAGCGCCCCTCCGTGAGCGGTCTAGCACAGATACGCAGTATTTT.

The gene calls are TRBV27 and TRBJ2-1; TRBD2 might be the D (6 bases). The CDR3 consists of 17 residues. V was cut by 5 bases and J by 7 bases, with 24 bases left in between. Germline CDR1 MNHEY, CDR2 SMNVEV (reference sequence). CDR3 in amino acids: CASSPGVSGPGRNEQFF. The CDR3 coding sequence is TGTGCCAGCAGTCCGGGAGTGTCGGGTCCGGGACGTAATGAGCAGTTCTTC.

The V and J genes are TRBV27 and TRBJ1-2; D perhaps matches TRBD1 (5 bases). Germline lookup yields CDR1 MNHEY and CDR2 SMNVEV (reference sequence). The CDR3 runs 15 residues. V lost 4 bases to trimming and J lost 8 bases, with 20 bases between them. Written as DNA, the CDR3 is TGTGCCAGCAGTTCGTGGGACGGACCGCGGGGAGGCTACACCTTC. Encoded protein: CASSSWDGPRGGYTF.

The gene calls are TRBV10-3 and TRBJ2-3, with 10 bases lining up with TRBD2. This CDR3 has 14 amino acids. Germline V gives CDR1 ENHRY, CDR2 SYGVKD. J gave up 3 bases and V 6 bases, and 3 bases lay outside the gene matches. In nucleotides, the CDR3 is TGTGCCATCAGGCTAGCGGGAGTTACAGATACGCAGTATTTT. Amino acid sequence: CAIRLAGVTDTQYF.

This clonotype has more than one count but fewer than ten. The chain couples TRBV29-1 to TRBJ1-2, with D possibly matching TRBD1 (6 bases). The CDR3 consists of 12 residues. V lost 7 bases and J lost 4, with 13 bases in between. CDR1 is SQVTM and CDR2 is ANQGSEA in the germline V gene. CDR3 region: CSGGGRFYGYTF. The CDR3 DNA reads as TGCAGCGGCGGGGGCAGATTCTATGGCTACACCTTC.

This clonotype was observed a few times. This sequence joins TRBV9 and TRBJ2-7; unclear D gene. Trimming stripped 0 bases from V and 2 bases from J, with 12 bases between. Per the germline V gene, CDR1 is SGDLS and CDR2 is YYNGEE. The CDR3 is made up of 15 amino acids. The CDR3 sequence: CASSVGNVPTYEQYF. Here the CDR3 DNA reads TGTGCCAGCAGCGTAGGAAATGTCCCAACCTACGAGCAGTACTTC.

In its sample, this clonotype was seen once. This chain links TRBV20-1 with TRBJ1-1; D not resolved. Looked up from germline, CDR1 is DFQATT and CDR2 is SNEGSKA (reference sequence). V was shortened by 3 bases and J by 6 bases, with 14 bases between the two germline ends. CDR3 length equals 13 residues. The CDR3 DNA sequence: TGCAGTGCTAGTGAGGTCCGGCTTTCTGAAGCTTTCTTT. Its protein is CSASEVRLSEAFF.

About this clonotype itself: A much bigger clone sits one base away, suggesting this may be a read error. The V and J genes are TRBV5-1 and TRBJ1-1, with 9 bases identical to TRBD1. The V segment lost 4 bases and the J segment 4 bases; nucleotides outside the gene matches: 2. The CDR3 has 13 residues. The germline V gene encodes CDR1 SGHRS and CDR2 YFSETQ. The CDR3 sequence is CASSKTGGTEAFF. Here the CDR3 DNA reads TGCGCCAGCAGCAAGACAGGGGGCACTGAAGCTTTCTTT.